The rows below give T cell receptor beta chains drawn from one sample of a study of blood T cell repertoires in COVID-19. The method was immunoSEQ multiplex PCR; TCRdb's version includes in-frame clones alone and lacks a portion of them. The repertoire has 100,000 to 120,000 clones, around 79% of them found once; the top ten carry 16%. Sequencing input: peripheral blood. These TCRs come from a woman over 75 with active or convalescent COVID-19. The CDR3 runs from the conserved cysteine through the conserved F or W. Each record gives: J gene, V gene, clone size, D gene, CDR3 protein, CDR3 DNA. D genes are given only for firm matches. Size is omitted from some rows. Given values are once, few, many or a class for expanded clones.

J gene: TRBJ2-7
V gene: TRBV7-2
clone size: NA
D gene: TRBD2
CDR3 protein: CASSSSGSLTEQYF
CDR3 DNA: TGTGCCAGCAGCTCTAGCGGGAGCCTTACGGAGCAGTACTTC

J gene: TRBJ1-1
V gene: TRBV6-4
clone size: NA
D gene: NA
CDR3 protein: CASKREDSLNTEAFF
CDR3 DNA: TGTGCCAGCAAGCGAGAGGACTCATTGAACACTGAAGCTTTCTTT

J gene: TRBJ1-3
V gene: TRBV11-2
clone size: NA
D gene: NA
CDR3 protein: CASSLVFRGGNTIYF
CDR3 DNA: TGTGCCAGCAGCTTAGTATTCAGGGGAGGAAACACCATATATTTT

J gene: TRBJ1-1
V gene: TRBV5-6
clone size: NA
D gene: TRBD1
CDR3 protein: CASSSFWTGNTEAFF
CDR3 DNA: TGTGCCAGCAGCTCCTTTTGGACAGGGAACACTGAAGCTTTCTTT

J gene: TRBJ2-5
V gene: TRBV7-3
clone size: NA
D gene: NA
CDR3 protein: CASSGGSQETQYF
CDR3 DNA: TGTGCCAGCAGCGGGGGGTCCCAAGAGACCCAGTACTTC

J gene: TRBJ1-2
V gene: TRBV19
clone size: NA
D gene: NA
CDR3 protein: CASSISQGRSYGYTF
CDR3 DNA: TGTGCCAGTAGTATAAGTCAGGGTCGGAGCTATGGCTACACCTTC

J gene: TRBJ2-7
V gene: TRBV7-2
clone size: NA
D gene: TRBD2
CDR3 protein: CASSSSGRGEQYF
CDR3 DNA: TGTGCCAGCAGCTCTAGCGGGAGGGGCGAGCAGTACTTC

J gene: TRBJ2-1
V gene: TRBV7-6
clone size: NA
D gene: NA
CDR3 protein: CASSLGDWIYNEQFF
CDR3 DNA: TGTGCCAGCAGCTTAGGGGACTGGATATACAATGAGCAGTTCTTC

J gene: TRBJ2-5
V gene: TRBV7-8
clone size: NA
D gene: NA
CDR3 protein: CASSLMSPQGETQYF
CDR3 DNA: TGTGCCAGCAGCTTAATGTCCCCCCAGGGGGAGACCCAGTACTTC

J gene: TRBJ1-1
V gene: TRBV12-3/TRBV12-4
clone size: NA
D gene: NA
CDR3 protein: CASGGRRGTEAFF
CDR3 DNA: TGTGCCAGCGGAGGTAGGAGGGGCACTGAAGCTTTCTTT

J gene: TRBJ1-3
V gene: TRBV7-8
clone size: NA
D gene: TRBD1
CDR3 protein: CASSLALGQGSVRTIYF
CDR3 DNA: TGTGCCAGCAGCTTAGCGCTCGGACAGGGTTCCGTCCGCACCATATATTTT

J gene: TRBJ1-2
V gene: TRBV5-1
clone size: NA
D gene: TRBD1
CDR3 protein: CASSLALGDRGLGGYGYTF
CDR3 DNA: TGCGCCAGCAGCTTGGCCCTGGGGGACAGGGGGCTCGGGGGCTATGGCTACACCTTC

J gene: TRBJ2-7
V gene: TRBV7-2
clone size: NA
D gene: TRBD2
CDR3 protein: CASSPGLAGVYEQYF
CDR3 DNA: TGTGCCAGCAGCCCGGGACTAGCGGGCGTCTACGAGCAGTACTTC

J gene: TRBJ1-2
V gene: TRBV7-2
clone size: NA
D gene: NA
CDR3 protein: CASSVRAQGNYGYTF
CDR3 DNA: TGTGCCAGCAGCGTTAGGGCACAGGGAAACTATGGCTACACCTTC

J gene: TRBJ2-3
V gene: TRBV19
clone size: once
D gene: NA
CDR3 protein: CASSRQRSGTDTQYF
CDR3 DNA: TGTGCCAGTAGTAGGCAACGTTCCGGGACAGATACGCAGTATTTT

J gene: TRBJ1-3
V gene: TRBV14
clone size: NA
D gene: NA
CDR3 protein: CASSQVAGQPGNTIYF
CDR3 DNA: TGTGCCAGCAGCCAAGTTGCTGGACAGCCGGGAAACACCATATATTTT

J gene: TRBJ2-7
V gene: TRBV4-1
clone size: NA
D gene: TRBD1
CDR3 protein: CASSLRDRGYEQYF
CDR3 DNA: TGCGCCAGCAGCCTCCGGGACAGGGGTTACGAGCAGTACTTC

J gene: TRBJ2-2
V gene: TRBV11-2
clone size: NA
D gene: TRBD2
CDR3 protein: CASSLGRGTGELFF
CDR3 DNA: TGTGCCAGCAGCTTGGGGAGGGGTACCGGGGAGCTGTTTTTT

J gene: TRBJ2-5
V gene: TRBV6-2/TRBV6-3
clone size: NA
D gene: TRBD1
CDR3 protein: CASSHPTGTVETQYF
CDR3 DNA: TGTGCCAGCAGTCACCCCACCGGGACAGTTGAGACCCAGTACTTC

J gene: TRBJ2-3
V gene: TRBV28
clone size: NA
D gene: TRBD2
CDR3 protein: CASNQLAGPSPITDTQYF
CDR3 DNA: TGTGCCAGCAACCAACTAGCGGGACCCTCCCCGATTACAGATACGCAGTATTTT

J gene: TRBJ1-1
V gene: TRBV5-1
clone size: NA
D gene: NA
CDR3 protein: CASSLVPVGPTEAFF
CDR3 DNA: TGCGCCAGCAGCTTGGTCCCGGTCGGTCCCACTGAAGCTTTCTTT

J gene: TRBJ2-1
V gene: TRBV28
clone size: NA
D gene: NA
CDR3 protein: CASSLSQGLSYNEQFF
CDR3 DNA: TGTGCCAGCAGTTTATCACAGGGATTATCCTACAATGAGCAGTTCTTC

J gene: TRBJ1-2
V gene: TRBV28
clone size: NA
D gene: NA
CDR3 protein: CASSLPQGNYGYTF
CDR3 DNA: TGTGCCAGCAGTTTACCGCAGGGAAACTATGGCTACACCTTC

J gene: TRBJ2-4
V gene: TRBV7-9
clone size: NA
D gene: NA
CDR3 protein: CASSLVQGPSKNIQYF
CDR3 DNA: TGTGCCAGCAGCTTGGTACAGGGCCCGTCCAAAAACATTCAGTACTTC

J gene: TRBJ2-5
V gene: TRBV18
clone size: NA
D gene: TRBD2
CDR3 protein: CASSPKGLAGGETQYF
CDR3 DNA: TGTGCCAGCTCACCAAAAGGGCTAGCGGGAGGCGAGACCCAGTACTTC

J gene: TRBJ1-2
V gene: TRBV5-1
clone size: NA
D gene: NA
CDR3 protein: CASSPTGDGYTF
CDR3 DNA: TGCGCCAGCAGCCCCACAGGTGACGGCTACACCTTC

J gene: TRBJ2-2
V gene: TRBV19
clone size: NA
D gene: TRBD2
CDR3 protein: CATRLAGNAGELFF
CDR3 DNA: TGTGCCACCCGTCTAGCGGGGAACGCCGGGGAGCTGTTTTTT

J gene: TRBJ1-2
V gene: TRBV19
clone size: NA
D gene: NA
CDR3 protein: CASSIVSGNGYTF
CDR3 DNA: TGTGCCAGTAGTATAGTCTCAGGGAACGGCTACACCTTC

J gene: TRBJ1-2
V gene: TRBV15
clone size: NA
D gene: NA
CDR3 protein: CATSRDFGTLFGYTF
CDR3 DNA: TGTGCCACCAGCAGAGATTTCGGGACACTTTTTGGCTACACCTTC

J gene: TRBJ1-6
V gene: TRBV7-2
clone size: NA
D gene: NA
CDR3 protein: CASSLTSTSPGNSPLHF
CDR3 DNA: TGTGCCAGCAGCTTAACCAGTACATCCCCAGGGAATTCACCCCTCCACTTT

J gene: TRBJ2-2
V gene: TRBV15
clone size: NA
D gene: TRBD2
CDR3 protein: CATSAGGPIGELFF
CDR3 DNA: TGTGCCACCAGTGCGGGAGGGCCGATCGGGGAGCTGTTTTTT

J gene: TRBJ2-2
V gene: TRBV6-2/TRBV6-3
clone size: many
D gene: NA
CDR3 protein: CASSYYQDTGELFF
CDR3 DNA: TGTGCCAGCAGTTACTACCAGGACACCGGGGAGCTGTTTTTT

J gene: TRBJ2-1
V gene: TRBV5-3
clone size: NA
D gene: TRBD1
CDR3 protein: CARSLGQGWNEQFF
CDR3 DNA: TGTGCCAGAAGCCTGGGACAGGGGTGGAATGAGCAGTTCTTC

J gene: TRBJ2-1
V gene: TRBV10-3
clone size: NA
D gene: TRBD1
CDR3 protein: CAISDGTAIYNEQFF
CDR3 DNA: TGTGCCATCAGTGATGGGACAGCAATCTACAATGAGCAGTTCTTC

J gene: TRBJ2-2
V gene: TRBV10-2
clone size: many
D gene: NA
CDR3 protein: CASSVSGATGELFF
CDR3 DNA: TGCGCCAGCAGTGTGAGCGGCGCCACCGGGGAGCTGTTTTTT

J gene: TRBJ2-7
V gene: TRBV28
clone size: NA
D gene: TRBD1
CDR3 protein: CASRRQGTKVYEQYF
CDR3 DNA: TGTGCCAGCAGAAGACAGGGAACAAAGGTTTACGAGCAGTACTTC

J gene: TRBJ2-7
V gene: TRBV6-2/TRBV6-3
clone size: NA
D gene: TRBD2
CDR3 protein: CASSNPAGGLYEQYF
CDR3 DNA: TGTGCCAGCAGTAACCCAGCGGGAGGCCTCTACGAGCAGTACTTC

J gene: TRBJ1-1
V gene: TRBV25-1
clone size: NA
D gene: NA
CDR3 protein: CASSPLGVYYTEAFF
CDR3 DNA: TGTGCCAGCAGTCCCCTAGGAGTATATTACACTGAAGCTTTCTTT

J gene: TRBJ2-5
V gene: TRBV5-1
clone size: NA
D gene: NA
CDR3 protein: CASSSQGSRETQYF
CDR3 DNA: TGCGCCAGCAGCTCACAGGGTTCTCGAGAGACCCAGTACTTC

J gene: TRBJ2-1
V gene: TRBV11-2
clone size: few
D gene: TRBD2
CDR3 protein: CASSTDSGSYYNEQFF
CDR3 DNA: TGTGCCAGCAGCACTGATAGCGGGAGTTACTACAATGAGCAGTTCTTC

J gene: TRBJ2-1
V gene: TRBV21-1
clone size: once
D gene: NA
CDR3 protein: CATPKARLAGEYYNEQFF
CDR3 DNA: TGTGCCACTCCGAAGGCCCGACTAGCGGGAGAGTACTACAATGAGCAGTTCTTC

J gene: TRBJ2-5
V gene: TRBV5-1
clone size: NA
D gene: NA
CDR3 protein: CASSLAKIGRPFQETQYF
CDR3 DNA: TGCGCCAGCAGCTTGGCAAAAATTGGCAGGCCCTTCCAAGAGACCCAGTACTTC

J gene: TRBJ1-2
V gene: TRBV5-4
clone size: NA
D gene: NA
CDR3 protein: CASSLRAGEGYGYTF
CDR3 DNA: TGTGCCAGCAGCTTGAGGGCAGGGGAAGGGTATGGCTACACCTTC

J gene: TRBJ2-3
V gene: TRBV5-3
clone size: NA
D gene: NA
CDR3 protein: CARSLAKCATDTQYF
CDR3 DNA: TGTGCCAGAAGCTTGGCCAAGTGCGCCACAGATACGCAGTATTTT

J gene: TRBJ2-2
V gene: TRBV10-3
clone size: few
D gene: TRBD2
CDR3 protein: CAISGTSGSFRELFF
CDR3 DNA: TGTGCCATCAGTGGGACTAGCGGGAGTTTCAGGGAGCTGTTTTTT

J gene: TRBJ2-5
V gene: TRBV15
clone size: once
D gene: TRBD2
CDR3 protein: CATSRGLAKETQYF
CDR3 DNA: TGTGCCACCAGCAGGGGACTAGCGAAAGAGACCCAGTACTTC

J gene: TRBJ2-1
V gene: TRBV7-3
clone size: NA
D gene: TRBD2
CDR3 protein: CASSLLPSGSSYNEQFF
CDR3 DNA: TGTGCCAGCAGCTTACTTCCTAGCGGGAGCTCCTACAATGAGCAGTTCTTC

J gene: TRBJ2-7
V gene: TRBV10-1
clone size: NA
D gene: NA
CDR3 protein: CASSGPGRDDEQYF
CDR3 DNA: TGCGCCAGCAGTGGGCCGGGAAGGGATGACGAGCAGTACTTC

J gene: TRBJ2-2
V gene: TRBV30
clone size: medium-sized
D gene: NA
CDR3 protein: CAWTEGAEVNTGELFF
CDR3 DNA: TGTGCCTGGACGGAGGGGGCGGAGGTTAACACCGGGGAGCTGTTTTTT

J gene: TRBJ1-2
V gene: TRBV9
clone size: NA
D gene: NA
CDR3 protein: CASSVGEKNGYTF
CDR3 DNA: TGTGCCAGCAGCGTAGGGGAGAAGAATGGCTACACCTTC

J gene: TRBJ2-1
V gene: TRBV9
clone size: few
D gene: NA
CDR3 protein: CASSVSGSSYNEQFF
CDR3 DNA: TGTGCCAGCAGCGTTAGCGGAAGCTCCTACAATGAGCAGTTCTTC

J gene: TRBJ2-1
V gene: TRBV11-2
clone size: few
D gene: NA
CDR3 protein: CASSLVGRESNNEQFF
CDR3 DNA: TGTGCCAGCAGCTTAGTAGGCAGGGAATCGAACAATGAGCAGTTCTTC